This TCR beta chain is drawn from a study of regulatory T cells in long-lasting Graves disease. Germline CDR1 and CDR2: LNHDA and SQIVND (reference sequence). This CDR3 has 16 residues. V lost 4 bases to trimming and J lost 0 bases, with 12 bases between them. Time point indicated: newly diagnosed GD, antithyroid drugs for less than 3 months. From RNA extracted from PBMCs, the TCR library was made. Construction of the TCR beta libraries employed iRepertoire HTBI primers in conjunction with Arm-PCR of CDR3 regions. TCRdb re-called the multiplex PCR reads through MiXCR, storing one row per CDR3 protein. The data contain about 610,000 distinct CDR3 sequences, approximately 16% of them singletons. These data were likewise used in another study, on T cells in Graves' hyperthyroidism and ophthalmopathy. Turning to that study: Aged 18 to 65, the patients had hyperthyroidism that was newly diagnosed and had lasted under 2 months. Blood also held most thyroid clonotypes expanded beyond 0.001.

The starting material was peripheral blood mononuclear cells (PBMCs), obtained at new diagnosis, from a patient treated with antithyroid drugs. The sequence was collected from a young man with Graves disease. The chain is built from TRBV19 and TRBJ2-2; no reliable D call. This CDR3 reads CASSTPGRTNTGELFF. DNA for the CDR3: TGTGCCAGTAGTACCCCGGGTAGGACGAACACCGGGGAGCTGTTTTTT.